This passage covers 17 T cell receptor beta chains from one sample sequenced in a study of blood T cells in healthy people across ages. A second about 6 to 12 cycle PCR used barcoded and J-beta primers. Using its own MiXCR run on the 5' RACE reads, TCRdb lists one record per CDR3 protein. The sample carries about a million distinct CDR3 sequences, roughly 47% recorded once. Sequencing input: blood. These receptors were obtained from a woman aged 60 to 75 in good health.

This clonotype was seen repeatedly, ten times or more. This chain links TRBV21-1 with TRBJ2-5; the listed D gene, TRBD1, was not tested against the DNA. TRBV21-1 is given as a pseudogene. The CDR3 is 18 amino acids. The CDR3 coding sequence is TGTGCCAGCAGCAAAGCCGCGCCTGTGACAGTACTACAAGAGACCCAGTACTTC. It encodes CASSKAAPVTVLQETQYF.

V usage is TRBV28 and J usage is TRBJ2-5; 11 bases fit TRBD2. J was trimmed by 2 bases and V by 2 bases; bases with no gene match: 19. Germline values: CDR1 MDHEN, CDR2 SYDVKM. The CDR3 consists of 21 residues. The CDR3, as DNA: TGTGCCAGCAGTTTAACTCGGGATTGGGTTAGCGGGAGGGCCCATCAAGAGACCCAGTACTTC. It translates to CASSLTRDWVSGRAHQETQYF. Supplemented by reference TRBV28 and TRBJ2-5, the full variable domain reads DVKVTQSSRYLVKRTGEKVFLECVQDMDHENMFWYRQDPGLGLRLIYFSYDVKMKEKGDIPEGYSVSREKKERFSLILESASTNQTSMYLCASSLTRDWVSGRAHQETQYFGPGTRLLVL.

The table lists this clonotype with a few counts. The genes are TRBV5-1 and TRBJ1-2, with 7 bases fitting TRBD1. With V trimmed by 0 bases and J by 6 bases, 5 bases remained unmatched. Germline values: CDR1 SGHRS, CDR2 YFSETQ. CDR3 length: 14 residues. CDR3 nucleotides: TGCGCCAGCAGCTTGGGGGACAGCGTTGATGGCTACACCTTC. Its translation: CASSLGDSVDGYTF.

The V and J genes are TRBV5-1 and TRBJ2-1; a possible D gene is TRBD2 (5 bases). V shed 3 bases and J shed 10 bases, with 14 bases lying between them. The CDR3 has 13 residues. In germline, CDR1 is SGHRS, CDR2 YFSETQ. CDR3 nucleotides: TGCGCCAGCAGCTCCCGGGGTGACCGGGAGCAGTTCTTC. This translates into CASSSRGDREQFF.

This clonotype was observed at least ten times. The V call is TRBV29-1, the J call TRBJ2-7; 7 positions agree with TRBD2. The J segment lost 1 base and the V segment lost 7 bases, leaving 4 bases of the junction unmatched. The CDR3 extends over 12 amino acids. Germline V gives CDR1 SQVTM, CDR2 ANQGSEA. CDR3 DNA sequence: TGCAGCGCACTAGCGCGATCCTACGAGCAGTACTTC. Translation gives CSALARSYEQYF.

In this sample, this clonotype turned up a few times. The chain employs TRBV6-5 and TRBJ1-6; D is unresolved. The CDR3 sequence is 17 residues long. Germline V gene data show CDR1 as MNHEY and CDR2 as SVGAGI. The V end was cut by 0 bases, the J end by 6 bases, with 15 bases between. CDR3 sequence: CASSYSLVAGRNSPLHF. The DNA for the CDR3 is TGTGCCAGCAGTTACTCCTTGGTGGCAGGACGTAATTCACCCCTCCACTTT.

The CDR3 is CASSSPDRQGATERYEQYF. As DNA, the CDR3 is TGTGCCAGCAGCTCACCGGACAGACAGGGGGCAACGGAGAGATACGAGCAGTACTTC. J is TRBJ2-4 and V is TRBV7-2, with TRBD1 matching over 10 bases. The J call is uncertain, as TRBJ2-7 better fits the DNA end. In germline, CDR1 is SGHTA, CDR2 FQGNSA. The CDR3 consists of 19 residues.

CDR3 protein: CASSHRRSIETQYF. CDR3 nucleotides: TGTGCCAGCAGCCACCGCAGGAGTATTGAGACCCAGTACTTC. V is TRBV13 and J is TRBJ2-5; D is unclear. Trimming stripped 5 bases from V and 5 bases from J, with 15 bases between. CDR3 length: 14 residues. In germline, CDR1 is PRHDT, CDR2 FYEKMQ (reference sequence).

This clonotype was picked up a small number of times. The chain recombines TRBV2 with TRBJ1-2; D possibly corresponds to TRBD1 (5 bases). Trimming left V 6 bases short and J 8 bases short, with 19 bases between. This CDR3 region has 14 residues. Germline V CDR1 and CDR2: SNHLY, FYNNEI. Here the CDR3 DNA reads TGTGCCAGCAGCCCAGGGAAGCGGTCGGGCGGCTACACCTTC. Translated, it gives CASSPGKRSGGYTF.

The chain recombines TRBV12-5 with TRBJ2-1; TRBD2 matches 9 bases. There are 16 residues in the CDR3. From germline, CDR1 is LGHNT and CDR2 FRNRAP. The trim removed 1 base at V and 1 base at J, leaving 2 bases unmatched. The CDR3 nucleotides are TGTGCTAGTGGTTTGGATCTAGCGGGATCCTACAATGAGCAGTTCTTC. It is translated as CASGLDLAGSYNEQFF.

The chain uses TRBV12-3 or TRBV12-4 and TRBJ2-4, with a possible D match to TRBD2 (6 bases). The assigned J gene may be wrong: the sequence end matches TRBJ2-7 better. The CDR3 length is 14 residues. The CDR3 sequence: CASSLGGEVHEQYF. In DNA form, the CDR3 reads TGTGCCAGCAGTTTGGGCGGGGAAGTCCACGAGCAGTACTTC.

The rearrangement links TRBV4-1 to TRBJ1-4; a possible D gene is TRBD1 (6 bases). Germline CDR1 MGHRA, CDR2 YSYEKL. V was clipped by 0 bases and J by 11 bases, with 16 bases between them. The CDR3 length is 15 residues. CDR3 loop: CASSQDEARGVKLFF. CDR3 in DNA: TGCGCCAGCAGCCAAGATGAGGCCAGGGGTGTGAAACTGTTTTTT.

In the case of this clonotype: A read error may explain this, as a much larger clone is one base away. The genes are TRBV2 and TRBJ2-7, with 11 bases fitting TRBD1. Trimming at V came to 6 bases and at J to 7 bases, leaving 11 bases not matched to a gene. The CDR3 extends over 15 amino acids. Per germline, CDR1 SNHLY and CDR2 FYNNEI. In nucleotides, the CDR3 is TGTGCCAGCAGCATTGAGGGACAGGGGGAGGGTGAGCAGTACTTC. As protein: CASSIEGQGEGEQYF. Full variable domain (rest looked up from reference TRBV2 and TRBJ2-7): EPEVTQTPSHQVTQMGQEVILRCVPISNHLYFYWYRQILGQKVEFLVSFYNNEISEKSEIFDDQFSVERPDGSNFTLKIRSTKLEDSAMYFCASSIEGQGEGEQYFGPGTRLTVT.

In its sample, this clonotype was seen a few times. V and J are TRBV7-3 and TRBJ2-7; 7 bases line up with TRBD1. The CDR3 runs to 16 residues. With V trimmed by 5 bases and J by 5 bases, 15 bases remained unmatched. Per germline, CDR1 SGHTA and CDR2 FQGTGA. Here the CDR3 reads CASSPQRTGRFDEQYF. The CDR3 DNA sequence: TGTGCCAGCAGCCCTCAACGGACAGGCCGGTTCGACGAGCAGTACTTC.

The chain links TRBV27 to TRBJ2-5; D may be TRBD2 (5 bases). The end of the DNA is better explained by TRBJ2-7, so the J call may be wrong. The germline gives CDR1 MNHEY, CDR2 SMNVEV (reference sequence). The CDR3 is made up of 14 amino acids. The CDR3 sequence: CASTQSGGPYEQYF. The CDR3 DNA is TGTGCCAGTACTCAGAGCGGAGGACCCTACGAGCAGTACTTC.

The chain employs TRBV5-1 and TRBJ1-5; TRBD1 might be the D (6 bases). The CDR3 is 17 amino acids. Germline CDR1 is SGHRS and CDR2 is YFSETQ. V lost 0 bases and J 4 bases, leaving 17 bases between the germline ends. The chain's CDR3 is CASSLEVGGPGNQPQHF. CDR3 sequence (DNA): TGCGCCAGCAGCTTGGAGGTAGGGGGTCCTGGTAATCAGCCCCAGCATTTT.

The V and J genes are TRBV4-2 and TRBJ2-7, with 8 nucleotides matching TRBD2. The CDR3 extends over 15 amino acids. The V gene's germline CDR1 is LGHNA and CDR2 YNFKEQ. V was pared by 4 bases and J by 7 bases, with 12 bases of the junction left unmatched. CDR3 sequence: CASSRSGAAYNEQYF. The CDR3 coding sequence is TGTGCCAGCAGCCGTAGCGGGGCCGCCTACAATGAGCAGTACTTC.